Presented here are 32 T cell receptor beta chains from one specimen sequenced in a study of response to subunit inactivated influenza vaccine. TCRdb itself ran the RT-PCR reads through MiXCR, one entry per CDR3 protein. The table records about 570,000 distinct CDR3 sequences, approximately 12% of them present only once. Material: PBMCs from blood, obtained on the day of vaccination. Receptor source: a man aged 45-65 years who received an inactivated influenza vaccine.

V is TRBV2 and J is TRBJ2-5; perhaps D is TRBD1 or TRBD2 (5 bases each). Trimming took 8 bases from V and 7 from J, leaving 17 bases between them. CDR1 is SNHLY, CDR2 FYNNEI, per germline. The CDR3 extends over 13 amino acids. The CDR3 reads CASRVGDLGTQYF. CDR3 DNA sequence: TGTGCCAGCCGCGTGGGGGATCTCGGGACCCAGTACTTC.

A few counts support this clonotype. This rearrangement joins TRBV5-1 to TRBJ1-1; D is possibly TRBD1 (5 bases). The CDR3 is 17 amino acids. Germline V lookup: CDR1 SGHRS, CDR2 YFSETQ. Trimming shortened V by 1 base and J by 5 bases, and 21 bases separated the two germline ends. The CDR3: CASSLPLTGPKGTEAFF. DNA of the CDR3: TGCGCCAGCAGCTTGCCGTTGACGGGGCCAAAGGGGACTGAAGCTTTCTTT.

This clonotype was seen many times. The gene calls are TRBV7-9 and TRBJ1-2, with 9 nucleotides matching TRBD1. Unmatched junction bases numbered 12, after V lost 5 bases and J lost 8 bases. This CDR3 comprises 15 residues. Germline CDR1 SEHNR, CDR2 FQNEAQ (reference sequence). CDR3 DNA sequence: TGTGCCAGCAGCGAACGGGACAGGGCCCAAGGGGGCTACACCTTC. This gives the protein CASSERDRAQGGYTF.

The table lists this clonotype with a few counts. The chain uses TRBV15 and TRBJ2-3; the D gene is possibly TRBD2 (6 bases). Germline CDR1 reads LNHNV; CDR2 reads YYDKDF (reference sequence). V was shortened by 0 bases and J by 7 bases, with 20 bases between the two germline ends. The CDR3 is 17 amino acids. CDR3 residues: CATSRDRKGGTINTQYF. The CDR3 region has the DNA TGTGCCACCAGCAGAGATCGGAAGGGAGGAACAATTAATACGCAGTATTTT.

J is TRBJ1-2 and V is TRBV27; 10 bases fit TRBD1. With 1 base clipped from V and 5 bases from J, the junction kept 4 bases outside the gene matches. Looked up from germline, CDR1 is MNHEY and CDR2 is SMNVEV (reference sequence). This CDR3 spans 15 amino acids. As DNA, the CDR3 is TGTGCCAGCAGTTTATTAGGACAGGGGGTTTATGGCTACACCTTC. This gives the protein CASSLLGQGVYGYTF.

This sequence joins TRBV7-9 and TRBJ1-2; D is ambiguous. Germline CDR1 and CDR2: SEHNR and FQNEAQ (reference sequence). This CDR3 has 16 residues. Trimming pared 5 bases from V and 4 bases from J, leaving 20 bases between. The CDR3 is CASSPGAGRSLYGYTF. In nucleotides, the CDR3 is TGTGCCAGCAGCCCCGGTGCGGGCAGGTCACTCTATGGCTACACCTTC. Full variable domain (remainder filled in from reference TRBV7-9 and TRBJ1-2): DTGVSQNPRHKITKRGQNVTFRCDPISEHNRLYWYRQTLGQGPEFLTYFQNEAQLEKSRLLSDRFSAERPKGSFSTLEIQRTEQGDSAMYLCASSPGAGRSLYGYTFGSGTRLTVV.

At least ten counts were recorded for this clonotype. The chain is built from TRBV6-2 or TRBV6-3 and TRBJ2-1, with 8 bases fitting TRBD2. The CDR3 has 16 amino acids. Germline assignment: CDR1 MNHEY and CDR2 SVGEGT. Unmatched junction bases numbered 5, after V lost 0 bases and J lost 4 bases. CDR3 protein: CASSYSPAGGYNEQFF. In DNA form, the CDR3 reads TGTGCCAGCAGTTACTCGCCGGCGGGGGGTTACAATGAGCAGTTCTTC.

The V call is TRBV6-2 or TRBV6-3, the J call TRBJ1-1; D perhaps matches TRBD1 (6 bases). From germline, CDR1 is MNHEY and CDR2 SVGEGT. This CDR3 spans 14 amino acids. The V end was cut by 5 bases, the J end by 0 bases, with 10 bases between. This chain's CDR3 is CASSPNRVNTEAFF. In DNA form, the CDR3 reads TGTGCCAGCAGTCCGAACAGGGTGAACACTGAAGCTTTCTTT.

This clonotype was found a few times. V and J are TRBV4-1 and TRBJ2-5; D is unresolved. CDR3 size: 16 residues. V gave up 5 bases and J gave up 4 bases, with 20 bases separating them. Germline V CDR1 and CDR2: MGHRA, YSYEKL. In nucleotides, the CDR3 is TGCGCCAGCAGCGCCAGATTTGGCGACAATGGAGAGACCCAGTACTTC. This encodes CASSARFGDNGETQYF.

This clonotype was observed many times. The chain carries TRBV9 and TRBJ2-1; 12 bases fit TRBD2. Germline-derived CDR1 and CDR2 are SGDLS and YYNGEE. The CDR3 has 16 residues. Unmatched junction bases numbered 10, after V lost 3 bases and J lost 9 bases. This CDR3 is CASSASLAGGFFEQFF. The CDR3, as DNA: TGTGCCAGCAGCGCATCACTAGCGGGAGGATTCTTTGAGCAGTTCTTC.

The rearrangement uses TRBV20-1 and TRBJ2-3, with a weak D call TRBD1 (5 bases). The germline V and J ends were trimmed by 2 bases and 0 bases, with 6 bases remaining between them. The germline V gene has CDR1 DFQATT and CDR2 SNEGSKA (reference sequence). This CDR3 spans 13 amino acids. The CDR3 region is CSARKGSTDTQYF. The CDR3 DNA reads as TGCAGTGCTAGAAAGGGGAGCACAGATACGCAGTATTTT.

This clonotype was recorded a few times. The CDR3 DNA reads TGCGCCAGCAGCCAAGATCGAGCGGGTGTAGATACGCAGTATTTT. This gives the protein CASSQDRAGVDTQYF. This chain links TRBV4-3 with TRBJ2-3; tentative D call: TRBD2 (6 bases). The germline V gene encodes CDR1 LGHNA and CDR2 YSLEER. The CDR3 spans 15 residues. V was shortened by 0 bases and J by 5 bases, with 12 bases between the two germline ends.

This clonotype was counted a few times. The chain has TRBV6-8 and TRBJ1-5; TRBD1 is a possible D gene (6 bases). The CDR3 has 17 amino acids. Germline V lookup: CDR1 MNHGY, CDR2 SAAAGT. The V gene lost 2 bases and the J gene lost 2 bases, with 16 bases spanning the gap. CDR3 loop: CASSYGGLVGGNQPQHF. The CDR3 DNA reads as TGTGCCAGCAGTTACGGGGGGCTGGTAGGAGGCAATCAGCCCCAGCATTTT.

This clonotype was detected many times. CDR3 DNA: TGCAGCCGCCTAAGCTCTGGAAACACCATATATTTT. Protein: CSRLSSGNTIYF. V is TRBV20-1 and J is TRBJ1-3; D remains ambiguous. Germline CDR1 DFQATT, CDR2 SNEGSKA (reference sequence). This CDR3 spans 12 amino acids.

The chain has TRBV4-3 and TRBJ2-6; D uncertain. Trimming left V 0 bases short and J 0 bases short, with 3 bases between. The CDR3 length is 15 residues. The V gene's germline CDR1 is LGHNA and CDR2 YSLEER. CDR3 sequence reads: CASSQDPSGANVLTF. The CDR3 nucleotides read TGCGCCAGCAGCCAAGATCCCTCTGGGGCCAACGTCCTGACTTTC.

This clonotype was detected a few times. The chain is built from TRBV27 and TRBJ1-1; 7 bases fit TRBD1. From germline, CDR1 is MNHEY and CDR2 SMNVEV (reference sequence). Trimming cost V 6 bases and J 0 bases; bases outside gene matches: 13. CDR3 length equals 17 residues. The CDR3 bases are TGTGCCAGCAGGCGACAGGGCCCCCGATCTATGAACACTGAAGCTTTCTTT. Translated, it gives CASRRQGPRSMNTEAFF.

This clonotype was detected only a few times. This chain connects TRBV27 to TRBJ2-5; 7 bases align to TRBD2. The germline gives CDR1 MNHEY, CDR2 SMNVEV (reference sequence). The CDR3 runs 16 residues. Germline trimming cut 3 bases from V and 7 bases from J; bases unmatched to any gene: 14. The CDR3, as DNA: TGTGCCAGCAGTTTTACTTCGGGACTAAGAGAAGGGACCCAGTACTTC. Encoded protein: CASSFTSGLREGTQYF.

As regards this clonotype: This may come from a read error, since a much larger clone is one base off. The V and J genes are TRBV2 and TRBJ2-7; no firm D call. The V end lost 4 bases, the J end lost 0 bases, and 7 bases lay between the germline ends. Germline CDR1 and CDR2: SNHLY and FYNNEI. This CDR3 has 13 residues. The CDR3 reads CASSVQSSYEQYF. The CDR3 DNA reads as TGTGCCAGCAGTGTACAGAGCTCCTACGAGCAGTACTTC.

In this sample, this clonotype turned up a few times. The genes are TRBV7-8 and TRBJ2-1; TRBD2 aligns across 8 bases. The CDR3 consists of 17 residues. Germline lookup yields CDR1 SGHVS and CDR2 FQNEAQ. V shed 5 bases, J shed 0 bases, and the junction held 9 bases outside the gene matches. The CDR3 is CASSLTSGTVSYNEQFF. The CDR3 nucleotides are TGTGCCAGCAGCCTAACTAGCGGTACAGTCTCCTACAATGAGCAGTTCTTC.

The chain employs TRBV7-9 and TRBJ2-3; D is unresolved. The CDR3 runs to 15 residues. V lost 0 bases and J lost 2, with 9 bases in between. Germline V gene sequence: CDR1 SEHNR, CDR2 FQNEAQ (reference sequence). CDR3 protein: CASSLAGGDTDTQYF. DNA of the CDR3: TGTGCCAGCAGCTTAGCAGGTGGGGACACAGATACGCAGTATTTT.

This clonotype was counted at least ten times. V usage is TRBV20-1 and J usage is TRBJ1-5, with 7 bases matching TRBD1. With 5 bases clipped from V and 5 bases from J, the junction kept 18 bases outside the gene matches. The germline CDR1 and CDR2 sequences are DFQATT and SNEGSKA (reference sequence). The CDR3 loop spans 17 amino acids. The DNA for the CDR3 is TGCAGTGCTCCCGAAAAAGATCAGGGGGTTTGGGATCAGCCCCAGCATTTT. This codes for CSAPEKDQGVWDQPQHF.

This clonotype was observed a handful of times. The chain links TRBV3-1 to TRBJ2-7; 10 nucleotides match TRBD2. Germline V gene lookup returns CDR1 LGHDT and CDR2 YNNKEL (reference sequence). The CDR3 is 15 amino acids. Germline trimming cut 3 bases from V and 3 bases from J; bases unmatched to any gene: 5. CDR3: CASSQGSGRGYEQYF. The CDR3, as DNA: TGTGCCAGCAGCCAGGGGAGCGGGAGGGGCTACGAGCAGTACTTC.

This chain joins TRBV10-3 and TRBJ2-1; D tentatively fits TRBD1 or TRBD2 (7 bases each). Trimming left V 6 bases short and J 3 bases short, with 18 bases between. The germline V gene has CDR1 ENHRY and CDR2 SYGVKD. This CDR3 comprises 16 residues. The CDR3 here is CAISPGGAGGYNEQFF. The CDR3 DNA reads as TGTGCCATCAGCCCTGGGGGGGCAGGGGGCTACAATGAGCAGTTCTTC.

V is TRBV24-1 and J is TRBJ2-3, with TRBD2 matching over 11 bases. Per the germline V gene, CDR1 is KGHDR and CDR2 is SFDVKD. Trimming took 2 bases from V and 2 from J; bases not matched to a gene: 5. This CDR3 region has 17 residues. CDR3 region: CATSDSSGGPITDTQYF. The CDR3 DNA sequence: TGTGCCACCAGTGATTCTAGCGGGGGGCCCATCACAGATACGCAGTATTTT.

The table lists this clonotype with a few counts. The rearrangement joins TRBV5-1 to TRBJ2-1; 12 nucleotides line up with TRBD2. The V gene's germline CDR1 is SGHRS and CDR2 YFSETQ. V was pared by 5 bases and J by 9 bases, with 9 bases of the junction left unmatched. The CDR3 extends over 15 amino acids. The CDR3 loop reads CASRKKLAGGSEQFF. In nucleotides, the CDR3 is TGCGCCAGCAGGAAGAAGCTAGCGGGAGGGAGTGAGCAGTTCTTC.

The J gene is TRBJ2-7, the V gene TRBV18; D might be TRBD2 (6 bases). The CDR3 runs to 14 residues. The V gene lost 3 bases and the J gene lost 7 bases, with 16 bases spanning the gap. CDR1 KGHSH and CDR2 LQKENI come from the germline V gene. The CDR3, as DNA: TGTGCCAGCTCACCGTCCGGGACTCAAGGGGAGCAGTACTTC. It specifies CASSPSGTQGEQYF.

In this sample, this clonotype turned up many times. The chain is built from TRBV12-3 or TRBV12-4 and TRBJ2-7; TRBD2 matches 9 bases. The ends lost 1 base at V and 2 bases at J; junction bases unmatched: 3. This CDR3 region has 15 residues. CDR3 amino acids: CASSLVAGGPYEQYF. The CDR3 nucleotides are TGTGCCAGCAGTTTAGTGGCGGGAGGGCCCTACGAGCAGTACTTC.

The chain has TRBV29-1 and TRBJ2-7; 9 bases agree with TRBD1. Trimming cost V 6 bases and J 5 bases; bases outside gene matches: 5. Germline CDR1 SQVTM, CDR2 ANQGSEA. This CDR3 has 12 residues. CDR3 in DNA: TGCAGCGTCGTACAGGGGGCCGACGAGCAGTACTTC. As protein: CSVVQGADEQYF.

This clonotype was observed a handful of times. V and J are TRBV11-2 and TRBJ2-6; possibly TRBD2 for D (6 bases). With 1 base removed from V and 2 bases from J, the gap between germline ends came to 15 bases. In germline, CDR1 is SGHAT, CDR2 FQNNGV. The CDR3 consists of 18 residues. For the CDR3, the DNA is TGTGCCAGCAGCTTAGGGAGGGTAACTAGGACTGGGGCCAACGTCCTGACTTTC. This codes for CASSLGRVTRTGANVLTF.

There are many counts of this clonotype. The chain has TRBV29-1 and TRBJ2-5; 7 nucleotides align to TRBD2. CDR1 and CDR2 (germline): SQVTM, ANQGSEA. V gave up 4 bases and J gave up 2 bases; unmatched junction bases: 7. The CDR3 contains 14 residues. The CDR3 here is CSVGRTSWQETQYF. In DNA, the CDR3 is TGCAGCGTTGGGAGGACTAGTTGGCAAGAGACCCAGTACTTC.

This chain connects TRBV19 to TRBJ2-1; TRBD2 matches at 11 bases. CDR1 is LNHDA, CDR2 SQIVND, per germline (reference sequence). The CDR3 totals 15 residues. V shed 6 bases and J 8 bases; nucleotides not matched to a gene: 9. CDR3: CASSETSGRGYEQFF. The CDR3 bases are TGTGCCAGTAGCGAAACTAGCGGGAGAGGGTATGAGCAGTTCTTC.

A few counts support this clonotype. This chain connects TRBV18 to TRBJ2-7, with 7 bases fitting TRBD1. In germline, CDR1 is KGHSH, CDR2 LQKENI. CDR3 size: 13 residues. The junction had 5 bases not matched to a gene; V was cut back by 2 bases and J by 7 bases. DNA for the CDR3: TGTGCCAGCTCACCAGCCCCGGACAGGGAGCAGTACTTC. Translation gives CASSPAPDREQYF.